Below, one TCR beta chain is given with its context. A much larger clone is a single base away; this may be a read error. This CDR3 has 14 amino acids. Germline V gives CDR1 SQVTM, CDR2 ANQGSEA. Three rounds of nested PCR, following a modified ARM-PCR protocol, produced the TCRbeta library. TCRdb processed the multiplex PCR reads anew with MiXCR; each CDR3 protein has one entry. The data hold 95,000 to 150,000 distinct CDR3 sequences, with around three fifths observed a single time. This sample was included in a study of tumor and adjacent non-tumor tissue in lung cancer. No cell sorting was done before RNA was extracted from the tissue.

V is TRBV29-1 and J is TRBJ2-1; 7 positions agree with TRBD2. The TCR was taken from a man aged 25 to 40 with non-small cell lung cancer. Sequencing used lung tumor tissue. The CDR3 reads CSIEAGRQYNEQFF. CDR3 sequence (DNA): TGCAGCATTGAAGCGGGAAGACAATACAATGAGCAGTTCTTC.